The 6 T cell receptor beta chains below were found in one sample sequenced in a study of T cells in localized non-small cell lung cancer. Produced via immunoSEQ multiplex PCR; TCRdb's table is partial and in-frame only. The sample has 12,000 or so clones, more than 70% seen once; the top ten hold 20% to 25%. The sequenced sample was peripheral blood, obtained before any cancer treatment. The receptors were sampled from a male donor older than 55 with stage I lung adenocarcinoma.

CDR3 in DNA: TGTGCCAGCAGCTGGGAATCAGGGAGCACTGAAGCTTTCTTT. This codes for CASSWESGSTEAFF. The rearrangement uses TRBV5-4 and TRBJ1-1; D is perhaps TRBD1 (5 bases). The V gene's germline CDR1 is SGHNT and CDR2 YYREEE (reference sequence). The CDR3 sequence is 14 residues long. V was shortened by 3 bases and J by 4 bases, with 13 bases between the two germline ends.

This chain links TRBV11-2 with TRBJ1-1; tentative D call: TRBD1 (6 bases). With 4 bases removed from V and 5 bases from J, the gap between germline ends came to 11 bases. Germline V CDR1 and CDR2: SGHAT, FQNNGV. There are 13 residues in the CDR3. CDR3 protein: CASSWTEGTEAFF. As DNA, the CDR3 is TGTGCCAGCAGCTGGACAGAAGGGACTGAAGCTTTCTTT.

The V call is TRBV11-3, the J call TRBJ2-1, with D tentatively TRBD1 (6 bases). V lost 5 bases and J lost 16, with 18 bases in between. The CDR3 consists of 12 residues. In germline, CDR1 is SGHNT, CDR2 YENEEA. CDR3 in DNA: TGTGCCAGCAGCACCCCTCAGGGGTACAATTTCTTC. It encodes CASSTPQGYNFF.

The rearrangement joins TRBV18 to TRBJ2-3, with 11 bases identical to TRBD2. The CDR3 extends over 16 amino acids. V gave up 3 bases and J gave up 4 bases; unmatched junction bases: 6. Germline CDR1 and CDR2: KGHSH and LQKENI. The CDR3 reads CASSPKLAGEADTQYF. The CDR3, as DNA: TGTGCCAGCTCACCCAAACTAGCGGGGGAAGCAGATACGCAGTATTTT.

The chain uses TRBV25-1 and TRBJ2-5, with a weak D call TRBD1 (6 bases). Germline CDR1 MGHDK, CDR2 SYGVNS. The CDR3 consists of 14 residues. The V gene lost 4 bases and the J gene lost 4 bases, with 13 bases spanning the gap. Here the CDR3 reads CASSAPGVGETQYF. CDR3 nucleotides: TGTGCCAGCAGTGCCCCAGGGGTAGGAGAGACCCAGTACTTC.

This rearrangement joins TRBV20-1 to TRBJ1-2; D is ambiguous. The CDR3 extends over 11 amino acids. Germline V lookup: CDR1 DFQATT, CDR2 SNEGSKA (reference sequence). The CDR3 reads CSPRWEHGYTF. The CDR3 DNA follows: TGCAGCCCTAGGTGGGAACATGGCTACACCTTC.